These 27 T cell receptor beta chains share one sample of origin, sequenced in a study of OX40 agonist ivuxolimab in advanced cancers. The protocol was immunoSEQ multiplex PCR, while the TCRdb copy is restricted to in-frame clones and leaves out a portion. The table records approximately 58,000 clones, 85% of them present only once. The material was CD4+ or CD8+ T cells sorted from blood, obtained in a trial of the OX40 agonist ivuxolimab. Receptors originate from an adult with an advanced solid tumor such as melanoma, head and neck, liver or kidney cancer.

The chain uses TRBV13 and TRBJ1-2; D gene unclear. This CDR3 spans 12 amino acids. V lost 6 bases to trimming and J lost 0 bases, with 5 bases between them. Germline V gives CDR1 PRHDT, CDR2 FYEKMQ (reference sequence). CDR3 sequence: CASRAANYGYTF. In DNA, the CDR3 is TGTGCCAGCAGGGCAGCTAACTATGGCTACACCTTC.

J is TRBJ2-5 and V is TRBV7-6, with D perhaps TRBD1 (5 bases). The CDR3 has 15 amino acids. CDR1 is SGHVS, CDR2 FNYEAQ, per germline. Deletions cut 3 bases from V and 5 bases from J, with 16 bases between. The CDR3 nucleotides are TGTGCCAGCAGCTTTGGGCAAGAGACAGTTGAGACCCAGTACTTC. Its protein is CASSFGQETVETQYF.

This chain connects TRBV19 to TRBJ1-1; D uncertain. Germline V gene sequence: CDR1 LNHDA, CDR2 SQIVND (reference sequence). The CDR3 sequence is 14 residues long. V shed 3 bases and J shed 2 bases, with 10 bases lying between them. The CDR3 DNA reads as TGTGCCAGTAGTATGGGTGGGAGAAACACTGAAGCTTTCTTT. Protein: CASSMGGRNTEAFF.

A few counts support this clone. V gene TRBV7-2 combines with J gene TRBJ2-7; 8 bases match TRBD1. CDR1 SGHTA and CDR2 FQGNSA come from the germline V gene. J was trimmed by 6 bases and V by 5 bases; bases with no gene match: 9. CDR3 size: 14 residues. CDR3 DNA: TGTGCCAGCAGCAAGGACAGGGCCCTCCGCGAGCAGTACTTC. This encodes CASSKDRALREQYF.

The chain employs TRBV20-1 and TRBJ2-7; D may be TRBD1 (6 bases). The CDR3 has 11 amino acids. Trimming left V 6 bases short and J 2 bases short, with 8 bases between. Germline V lookup: CDR1 DFQATT, CDR2 SNEGSKA (reference sequence). The CDR3 loop reads CSAGTTYEQYF. CDR3 nucleotide sequence: TGCAGTGCCGGGACAACCTACGAGCAGTACTTC.

The chain joins TRBV10-3 to TRBJ2-7; D is uncertain. The CDR3 contains 14 residues. CDR1 is ENHRY and CDR2 is SYGVKD in the germline V gene. V lost 4 bases and J lost 6, with 16 bases in between. CDR3 coding DNA: TGTGCCATCAGTGGCCAGCTCCTAGACGGCGAGCAGTACTTC. It specifies CAISGQLLDGEQYF.

J is TRBJ2-3 and V is TRBV30; 16 bases match TRBD2. J lost 0 bases, V lost 5 bases, and 8 bases had no gene match. The CDR3 is made up of 18 amino acids. Germline CDR1 GTSNPN, CDR2 SVGIG (reference sequence). The CDR3 bases are TGTGCCTGGGGCTCCGGGACTAGCGGGAGGGCCAGCACAGATACGCAGTATTTT. It specifies CAWGSGTSGRASTDTQYF.

This chain links TRBV30 with TRBJ2-5; D possibly corresponds to TRBD1 (5 bases). Trimming pared 3 bases from V and 7 bases from J, leaving 21 bases between. CDR1 and CDR2 (germline): GTSNPN, SVGIG (reference sequence). This CDR3 comprises 15 residues. CDR3 nucleotide sequence: TGTGCCTGGAGCGAGAGAGGCGGAGCTAGGGGGACCCAGTACTTC. Translation gives CAWSERGGARGTQYF.

This sequence joins TRBV27 and TRBJ2-3, with D possibly being TRBD2 (5 bases). Germline V lookup: CDR1 MNHEY, CDR2 SMNVEV (reference sequence). V dropped 5 bases and J dropped 0 bases, with 21 bases sitting between them. There are 18 residues in the CDR3. CDR3 bases: TGTGCCAGCAGTCCGCGCGGGTTTGGGAGCGCCAGCACAGATACGCAGTATTTT. Amino acid sequence: CASSPRGFGSASTDTQYF.

V and J are TRBV6-4 and TRBJ1-1; D remains ambiguous. Trimming stripped 7 bases from V and 5 bases from J, with 23 bases between. The CDR3 has 16 amino acids. Germline assignment: CDR1 MRHNA and CDR2 SNTAGT. CDR3 in amino acids: CASTLSAGVARTEAFF. CDR3 coding DNA: TGTGCCAGCACCCTGTCGGCGGGCGTGGCGCGAACTGAAGCTTTCTTT.

As concerns this clone: One end of the junction fails to match germline, which may point to a read error. V gene TRBV6-5 combines with J gene TRBJ1-1; unclear D gene. This CDR3 has 14 residues. Germline V gene data show CDR1 as MNHEY and CDR2 as SVGAGI. In DNA, the CDR3 is TGTGCCGGCAGTTACTCGGCAGGGAACACTGAAGCTTTCTTT. It codes for CAGSYSAGNTEAFF.

The chain carries TRBV6-5 and TRBJ2-1; the D is unclear. Trimming shortened V by 0 bases and J by 7 bases, and 10 bases separated the two germline ends. In germline, CDR1 is MNHEY, CDR2 SVGAGI. This CDR3 has 14 residues. In DNA form, the CDR3 reads TGTGCCAGCAGTTACTCCCCCCGTGTAAATGAGCAGTTCTTC. Its protein product is CASSYSPRVNEQFF.

The chain carries TRBV4-2 and TRBJ2-7; no firm D call. The CDR3 runs 16 residues. Trimming took off 0 bases at V and 5 bases at J, with 17 bases between the two ends. Per germline, CDR1 LGHNA and CDR2 YNFKEQ. The CDR3 nucleotides are TGTGCCAGCAGCCAAGAAGGCGCCTCCAAAGGGAACGAGCAGTACTTC. Protein: CASSQEGASKGNEQYF.

The sample holds many counts of this clone. The chain links TRBV19 to TRBJ2-7; D gene uncertain. The CDR3 is 13 amino acids. V lost 6 bases to trimming and J lost 1 base, with 10 bases between them. In germline, CDR1 is LNHDA, CDR2 SQIVND (reference sequence). Here the CDR3 DNA reads TGTGCCAGTAGAGAGGACGGATCCTACGAGCAGTACTTC. Translation gives CASREDGSYEQYF.

The chain recombines TRBV2 with TRBJ1-2; TRBD1 matches 8 bases. The CDR3 sequence is 16 residues long. J gave up 4 bases and V 2 bases, and 9 bases lay outside the gene matches. Germline V gene lookup returns CDR1 SNHLY and CDR2 FYNNEI. Here the CDR3 DNA reads TGTGCCAGCAGTGAAAGGCAGGGGGCGAACGGCTATGGCTACACCTTC. Amino acid sequence: CASSERQGANGYGYTF.

V usage is TRBV19 and J usage is TRBJ1-5, with TRBD1 matching over 9 bases. Germline V gene lookup returns CDR1 LNHDA and CDR2 SQIVND (reference sequence). The CDR3 is made up of 15 amino acids. The J segment lost 6 bases and the V segment lost 0 bases, leaving 3 bases of the junction unmatched. The CDR3 is CASSIDGTGPQPQHF. The DNA for the CDR3 is TGTGCCAGTAGTATAGATGGGACAGGGCCTCAGCCCCAGCATTTT.

V is TRBV7-2 and J is TRBJ2-3, with 9 bases lining up with TRBD1. The V and J ends lost 1 base and 4 bases, in that order; junction bases with no gene match: 6. The V gene's germline CDR1 is SGHTA and CDR2 FQGNSA. The CDR3 contains 16 residues. The chain's CDR3 is CASSLVVGQGSDTQYF. For the CDR3, the DNA is TGTGCCAGCAGCTTAGTGGTGGGACAGGGTTCAGATACGCAGTATTTT.

The chain is built from TRBV28 and TRBJ2-3, with D tentatively TRBD1 (5 bases). The CDR3 spans 14 residues. V was clipped by 2 bases and J by 4 bases, with 10 bases between them. Per the germline V gene, CDR1 is MDHEN and CDR2 is SYDVKM. For the CDR3, the DNA is TGTGCCAGCAGTTTAGGGCTGGGGCCAGATACGCAGTATTTT. Residues: CASSLGLGPDTQYF.

This sequence joins TRBV7-9 and TRBJ2-1; no firm D call. The CDR3 is 14 residues long. The germline V gene has CDR1 SEHNR and CDR2 FQNEAQ (reference sequence). Deletions cut 5 bases from V and 4 bases from J, with 12 bases between. The CDR3 nucleotides read TGTGCCAGCAGCCTGGGGAAGAAATACAATGAGCAGTTCTTC. Its protein is CASSLGKKYNEQFF.

The V gene is TRBV28, the J gene TRBJ2-1, with D unresolved. Trimming stripped 1 base from V and 10 bases from J, with 5 bases between. This CDR3 region has 11 residues. Germline values: CDR1 MDHEN, CDR2 SYDVKM. The CDR3 sequence is CASSLYGEQFF. CDR3 sequence (DNA): TGTGCCAGCAGTTTATACGGGGAGCAGTTCTTC.

The gene calls are TRBV14 and TRBJ1-4, with TRBD1 identical over 7 bases. The V segment lost 0 bases and the J segment 7 bases; nucleotides outside the gene matches: 5. The V gene's germline CDR1 is SGHDN and CDR2 FVKESK. The CDR3 is 15 amino acids. CDR3 sequence reads: CASSQDIRTGEKLFF. DNA for the CDR3: TGTGCCAGCAGCCAAGATATAAGGACAGGTGAAAAACTGTTTTTT. The full variable domain, its missing parts supplied by reference TRBV14 and TRBJ1-4, is EAGVTQFPSHSVIEKGQTVTLRCDPISGHDNLYWYRRVMGKEIKFLLHFVKESKQDESGMPNNRFLAERTGGTYSTLKVQPAELEDSGVYFCASSQDIRTGEKLFFGSGTQLSVL.

The chain links TRBV5-1 to TRBJ2-1; 13 bases agree with TRBD2. From germline, CDR1 is SGHRS and CDR2 YFSETQ. The CDR3 is 14 amino acids. With V trimmed by 4 bases and J by 8 bases, 3 bases remained unmatched. CDR3: CASSLGLAGDEQFF. As DNA, the CDR3 is TGCGCCAGCAGCCTAGGACTAGCGGGAGATGAGCAGTTCTTC.

This chain uses TRBV7-3 with TRBJ2-2; the match to TRBD2 covers 10 bases. The V and J ends lost 3 bases and 7 bases, in that order; junction bases with no gene match: 14. The germline V gene encodes CDR1 SGHTA and CDR2 FQGTGA. This CDR3 comprises 18 residues. This chain's CDR3 is CASSFPLGSGGAGGELFF. DNA of the CDR3: TGTGCCAGCAGCTTCCCCCTAGGGAGCGGGGGGGCTGGCGGGGAGCTGTTTTTT. The whole variable domain, remainder taken from reference TRBV7-3 and TRBJ2-2, is GAGVSQTPSNKVTEKGKYVELRCDPISGHTALYWYRQSLGQGPEFLIYFQGTGAADDSGLPNDRFFAVRPEGSVSTLKIQRTERGDSAVYLCASSFPLGSGGAGGELFFGEGSRLTVL.

The CDR3 coding sequence is TGTGCCAGCAGTGTTAGGGGGCCGGGCACCGGGGAGCTGTTTTTT. Encoded protein: CASSVRGPGTGELFF. The chain has TRBV2 and TRBJ2-2; TRBD1 matches 7 bases. V gave up 4 bases and J gave up 4 bases; unmatched junction bases: 6. The CDR3 runs to 15 residues. CDR1 SNHLY and CDR2 FYNNEI come from the germline V gene.

The V and J genes are TRBV9 and TRBJ2-7, with no clear D. The CDR3 consists of 14 residues. Trimming stripped 0 bases from V and 4 bases from J, with 11 bases between. Per the germline V gene, CDR1 is SGDLS and CDR2 is YYNGEE. The CDR3: CASSVGFSVYEQYF. The CDR3, as DNA: TGTGCCAGCAGCGTAGGCTTTTCTGTATACGAGCAGTACTTC.

This clone showed up just once. The chain has TRBV6-5 and TRBJ2-7; D is ambiguous. CDR1 MNHEY and CDR2 SVGAGI come from the germline V gene. This CDR3 has 12 amino acids. V was shortened by 6 bases and J by 9 bases, with 15 bases between the two germline ends. CDR3 amino acids: CASSPGPLAQYF. The CDR3 DNA reads as TGTGCCAGCAGCCCGGGTCCCTTAGCGCAGTACTTC.

The V gene is TRBV30, the J gene TRBJ2-7; tentatively, D is TRBD1 (6 bases). This CDR3 comprises 13 residues. Looked up from germline, CDR1 is GTSNPN and CDR2 is SVGIG (reference sequence). V lost 2 bases and J lost 5, with 13 bases in between. The CDR3 sequence is CAWSTGHLNEQYF. The CDR3 nucleotides are TGTGCCTGGAGTACGGGACATCTAAACGAGCAGTACTTC.